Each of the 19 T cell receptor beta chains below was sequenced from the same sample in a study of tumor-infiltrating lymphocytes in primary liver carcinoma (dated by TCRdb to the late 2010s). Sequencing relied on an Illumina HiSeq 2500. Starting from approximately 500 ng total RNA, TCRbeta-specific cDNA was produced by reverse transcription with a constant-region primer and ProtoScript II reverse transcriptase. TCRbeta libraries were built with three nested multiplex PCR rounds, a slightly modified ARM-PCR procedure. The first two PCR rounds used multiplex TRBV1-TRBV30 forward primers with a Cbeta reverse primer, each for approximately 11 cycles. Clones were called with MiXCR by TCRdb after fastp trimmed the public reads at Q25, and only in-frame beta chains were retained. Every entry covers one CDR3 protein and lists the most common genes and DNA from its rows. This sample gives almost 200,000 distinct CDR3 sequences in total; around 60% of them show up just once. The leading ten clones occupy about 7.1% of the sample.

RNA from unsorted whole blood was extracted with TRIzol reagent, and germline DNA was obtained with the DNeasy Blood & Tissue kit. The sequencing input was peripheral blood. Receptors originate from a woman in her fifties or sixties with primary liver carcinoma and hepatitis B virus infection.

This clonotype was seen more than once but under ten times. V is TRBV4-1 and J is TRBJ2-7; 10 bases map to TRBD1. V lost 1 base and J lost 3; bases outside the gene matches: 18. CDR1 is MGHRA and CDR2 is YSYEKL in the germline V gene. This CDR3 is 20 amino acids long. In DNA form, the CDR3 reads TGCGCCAGCAGCCAAGCTCGGTTCGGTCCCCCCGGGACAGGGGTCTACGAGCAGTACTTC. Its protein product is CASSQARFGPPGTGVYEQYF.

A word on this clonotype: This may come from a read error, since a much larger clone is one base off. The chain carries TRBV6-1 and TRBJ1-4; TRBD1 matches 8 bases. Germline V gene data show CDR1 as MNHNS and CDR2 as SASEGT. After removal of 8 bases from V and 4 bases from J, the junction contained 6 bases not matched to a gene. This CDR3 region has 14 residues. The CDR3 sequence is CASDLDRVNEKLFF. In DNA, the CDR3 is TGTGCCAGCGACCTGGACAGGGTTAATGAAAAACTGTTTTTT.

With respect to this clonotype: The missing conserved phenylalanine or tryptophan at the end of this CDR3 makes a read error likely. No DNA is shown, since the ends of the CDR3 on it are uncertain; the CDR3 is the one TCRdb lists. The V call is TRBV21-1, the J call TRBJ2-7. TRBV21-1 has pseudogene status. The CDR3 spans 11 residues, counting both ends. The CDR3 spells CASSKSYEQYC.

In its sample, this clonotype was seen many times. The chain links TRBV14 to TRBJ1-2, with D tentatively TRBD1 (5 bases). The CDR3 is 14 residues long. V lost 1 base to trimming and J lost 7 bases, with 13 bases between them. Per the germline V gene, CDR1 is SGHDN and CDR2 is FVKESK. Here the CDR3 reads CASSQGGVGGGYTF. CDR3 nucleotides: TGTGCCAGCAGCCAAGGAGGGGTTGGAGGTGGCTACACCTTC.

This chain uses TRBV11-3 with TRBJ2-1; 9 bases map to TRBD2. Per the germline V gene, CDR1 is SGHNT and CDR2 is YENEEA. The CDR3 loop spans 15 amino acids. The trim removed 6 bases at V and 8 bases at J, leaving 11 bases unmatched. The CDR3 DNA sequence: TGTGCCAGCAGTCTAGCGGGAAGGAACCACGATGAGCAGTTCTTC. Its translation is CASSLAGRNHDEQFF. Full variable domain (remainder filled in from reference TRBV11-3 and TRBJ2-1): EAGVVQSPRYKIIEKKQPVAFWCNPISGHNTLYWYLQNLGQGPELLIRYENEEAVDDSQLPKDRFSAERLKGVDSTLKIQPAELGDSAVYLCASSLAGRNHDEQFFGPGTRLTVL.

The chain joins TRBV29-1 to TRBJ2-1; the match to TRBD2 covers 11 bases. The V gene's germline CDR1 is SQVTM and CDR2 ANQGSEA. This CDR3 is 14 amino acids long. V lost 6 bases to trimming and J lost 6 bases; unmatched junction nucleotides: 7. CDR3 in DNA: TGCAGCGTGTTGACTAGCGGGATGGGCAATGAGCAGTTCTTC. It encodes CSVLTSGMGNEQFF.

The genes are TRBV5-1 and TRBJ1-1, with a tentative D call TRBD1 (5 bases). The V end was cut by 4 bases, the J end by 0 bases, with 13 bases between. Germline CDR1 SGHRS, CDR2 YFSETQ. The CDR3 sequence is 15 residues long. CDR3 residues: CASSTRQRMNTEAFF. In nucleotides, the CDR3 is TGCGCCAGCAGCACTAGACAGAGGATGAACACTGAAGCTTTCTTT.

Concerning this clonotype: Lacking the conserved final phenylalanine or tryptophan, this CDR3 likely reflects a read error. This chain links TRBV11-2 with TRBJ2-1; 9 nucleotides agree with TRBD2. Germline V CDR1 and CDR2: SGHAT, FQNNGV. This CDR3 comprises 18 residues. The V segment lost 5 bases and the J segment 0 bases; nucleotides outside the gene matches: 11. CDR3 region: CASSVRRLAVNSYNEQFS. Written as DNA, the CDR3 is TGTGCCAGCAGCGTACGAAGACTAGCGGTTAACTCCTACAATGAGCAGTTCTCA.

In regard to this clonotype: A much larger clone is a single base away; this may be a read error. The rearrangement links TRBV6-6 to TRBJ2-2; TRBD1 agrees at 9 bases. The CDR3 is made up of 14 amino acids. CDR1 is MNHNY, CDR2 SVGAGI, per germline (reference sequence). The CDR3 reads CASRGQGPTGELLF. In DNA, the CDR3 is TGTGCCAGCAGGGGACAGGGACCCACCGGGGAGCTGCTTTTT.

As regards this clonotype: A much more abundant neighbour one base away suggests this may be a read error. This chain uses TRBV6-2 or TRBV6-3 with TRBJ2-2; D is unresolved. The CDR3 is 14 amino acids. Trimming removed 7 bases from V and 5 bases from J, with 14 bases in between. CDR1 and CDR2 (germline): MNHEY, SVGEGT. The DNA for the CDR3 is TGTGCCAGCACCCCTTTGGGTAAGACCGGGGAGCTGTTTTTT. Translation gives CASTPLGKTGELFF.

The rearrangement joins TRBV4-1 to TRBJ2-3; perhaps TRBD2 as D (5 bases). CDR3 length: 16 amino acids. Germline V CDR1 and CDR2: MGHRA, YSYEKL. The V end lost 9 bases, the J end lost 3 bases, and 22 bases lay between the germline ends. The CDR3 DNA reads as TGCGCCAGTCGCGGAGGCCGGGGTAAAATTACAGATACGCAGTATTTT. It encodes CASRGGRGKITDTQYF.

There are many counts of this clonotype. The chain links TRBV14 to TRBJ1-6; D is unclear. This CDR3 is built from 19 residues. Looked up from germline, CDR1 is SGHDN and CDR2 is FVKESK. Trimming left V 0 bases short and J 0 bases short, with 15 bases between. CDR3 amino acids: CASSQDLYAVGSYNSPLHF. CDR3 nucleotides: TGTGCCAGCAGCCAAGATTTGTACGCGGTGGGCTCCTATAATTCACCCCTCCACTTT.

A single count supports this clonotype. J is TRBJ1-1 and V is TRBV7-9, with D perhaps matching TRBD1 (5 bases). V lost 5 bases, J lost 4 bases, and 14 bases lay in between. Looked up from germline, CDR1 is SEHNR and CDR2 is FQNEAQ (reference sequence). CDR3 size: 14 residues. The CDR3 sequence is CASSLPQGPTEAFF. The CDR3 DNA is TGTGCCAGCAGCCTCCCCCAGGGCCCCACTGAAGCTTTCTTT.

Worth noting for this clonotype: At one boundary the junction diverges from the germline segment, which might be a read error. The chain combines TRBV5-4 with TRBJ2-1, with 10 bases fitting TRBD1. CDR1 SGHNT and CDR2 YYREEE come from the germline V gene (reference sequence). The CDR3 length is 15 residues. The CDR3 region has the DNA TGTGCCAGCAGCCTCGGGACAGGGGTTCGAAATGACCAGTTCTTC. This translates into CASSLGTGVRNDQFF.

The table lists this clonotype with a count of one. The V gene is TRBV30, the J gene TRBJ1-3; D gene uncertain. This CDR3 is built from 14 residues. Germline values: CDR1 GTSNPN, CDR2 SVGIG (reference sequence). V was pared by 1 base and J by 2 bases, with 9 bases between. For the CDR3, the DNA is TGTGCCTGGAGTGCGGGTGGCCCTGGAAACACCATATATTTT. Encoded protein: CAWSAGGPGNTIYF.

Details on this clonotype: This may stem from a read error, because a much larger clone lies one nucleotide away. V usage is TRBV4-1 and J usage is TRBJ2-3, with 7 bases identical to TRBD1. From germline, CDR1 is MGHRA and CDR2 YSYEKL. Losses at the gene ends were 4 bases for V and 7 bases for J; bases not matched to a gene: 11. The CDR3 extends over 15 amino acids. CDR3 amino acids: CASSPLTGSRYTQYF. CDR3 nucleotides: TGCGCCAGCAGCCCCCTGACAGGGAGCCGATATACGCAGTATTTT.

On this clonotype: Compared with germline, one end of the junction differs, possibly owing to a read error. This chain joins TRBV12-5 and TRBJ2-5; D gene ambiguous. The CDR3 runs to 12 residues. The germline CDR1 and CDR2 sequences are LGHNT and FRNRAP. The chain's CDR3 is CASGLVEEAQYF. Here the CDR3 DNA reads TGTGCTAGTGGTTTGGTGGAAGAGGCCCAGTACTTC.

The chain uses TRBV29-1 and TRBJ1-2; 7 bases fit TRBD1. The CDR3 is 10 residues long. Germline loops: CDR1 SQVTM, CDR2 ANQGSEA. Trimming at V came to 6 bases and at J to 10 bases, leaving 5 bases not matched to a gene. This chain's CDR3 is CSVDEGAYTF. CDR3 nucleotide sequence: TGCAGCGTCGACGAGGGGGCCTACACCTTC.

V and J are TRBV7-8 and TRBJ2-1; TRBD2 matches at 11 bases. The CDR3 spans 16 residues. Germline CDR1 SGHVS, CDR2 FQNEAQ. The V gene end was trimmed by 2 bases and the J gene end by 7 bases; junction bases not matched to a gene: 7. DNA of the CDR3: TGTGCCAGCAGCTTAATTGGTACTAGCGGGAGTAATGAGCAGTTCTTC. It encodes CASSLIGTSGSNEQFF.